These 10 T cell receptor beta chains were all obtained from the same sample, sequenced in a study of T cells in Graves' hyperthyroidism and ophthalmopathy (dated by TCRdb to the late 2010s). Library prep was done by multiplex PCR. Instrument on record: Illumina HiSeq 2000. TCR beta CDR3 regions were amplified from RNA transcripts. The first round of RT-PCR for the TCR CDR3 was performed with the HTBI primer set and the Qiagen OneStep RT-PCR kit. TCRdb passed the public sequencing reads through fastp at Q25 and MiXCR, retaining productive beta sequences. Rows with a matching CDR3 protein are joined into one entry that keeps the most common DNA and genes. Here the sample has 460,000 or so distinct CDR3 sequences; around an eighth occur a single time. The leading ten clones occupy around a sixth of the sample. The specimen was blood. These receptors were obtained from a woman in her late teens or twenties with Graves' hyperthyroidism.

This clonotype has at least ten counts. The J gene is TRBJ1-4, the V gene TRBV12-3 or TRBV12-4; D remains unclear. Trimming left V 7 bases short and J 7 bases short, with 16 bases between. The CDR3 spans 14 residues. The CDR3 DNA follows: TGTGCCAGCAACAACGATGACGGTGGTGAAAAACTGTTTTTT. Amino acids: CASNNDDGGEKLFF.

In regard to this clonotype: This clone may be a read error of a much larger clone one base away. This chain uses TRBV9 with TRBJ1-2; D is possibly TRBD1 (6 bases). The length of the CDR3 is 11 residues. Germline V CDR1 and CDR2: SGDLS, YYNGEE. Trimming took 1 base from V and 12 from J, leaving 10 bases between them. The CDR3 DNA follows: TGTGCCAGCAGCGTAAACGGGGGCCACACCTTC. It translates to CASSVNGGHTF.

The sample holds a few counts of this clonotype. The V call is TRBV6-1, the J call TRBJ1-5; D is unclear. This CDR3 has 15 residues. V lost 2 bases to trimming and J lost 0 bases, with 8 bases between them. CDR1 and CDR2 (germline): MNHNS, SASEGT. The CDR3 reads CASSEPRYSNQPQHF. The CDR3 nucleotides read TGTGCCAGCAGTGAACCCAGATATAGCAATCAGCCCCAGCATTTT.

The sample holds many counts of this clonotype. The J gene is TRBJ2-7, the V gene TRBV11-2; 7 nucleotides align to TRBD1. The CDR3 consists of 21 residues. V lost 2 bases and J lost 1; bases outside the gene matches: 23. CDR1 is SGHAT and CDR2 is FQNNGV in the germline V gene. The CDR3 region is CASSLRPFPRRSRDSSYEQYF. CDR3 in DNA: TGTGCCAGCAGCTTACGCCCTTTCCCTCGCCGCTCCCGGGACAGTTCCTACGAGCAGTACTTC.

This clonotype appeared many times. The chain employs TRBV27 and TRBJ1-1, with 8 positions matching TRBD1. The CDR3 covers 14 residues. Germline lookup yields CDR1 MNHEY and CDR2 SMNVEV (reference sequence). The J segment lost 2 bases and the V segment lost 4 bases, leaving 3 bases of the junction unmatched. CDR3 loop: CASSWDRRNTEAFF. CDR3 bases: TGTGCCAGCAGTTGGGACAGGCGTAACACTGAAGCTTTCTTT.

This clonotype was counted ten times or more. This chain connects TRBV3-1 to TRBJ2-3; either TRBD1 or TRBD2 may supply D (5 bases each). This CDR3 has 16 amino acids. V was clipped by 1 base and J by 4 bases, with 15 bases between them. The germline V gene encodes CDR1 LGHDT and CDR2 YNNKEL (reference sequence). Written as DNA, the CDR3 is TGTGCCAGCAGCCAAGGGGACGGACCCATCCCAGATACGCAGTATTTT. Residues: CASSQGDGPIPDTQYF.

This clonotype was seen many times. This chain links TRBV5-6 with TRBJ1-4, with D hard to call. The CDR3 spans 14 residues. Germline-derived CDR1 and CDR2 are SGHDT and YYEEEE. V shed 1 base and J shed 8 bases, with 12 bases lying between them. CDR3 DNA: TGTGCCAGCAGCTTGAGGCACGGAGGGGAAAAACTGTTTTTT. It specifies CASSLRHGGEKLFF.

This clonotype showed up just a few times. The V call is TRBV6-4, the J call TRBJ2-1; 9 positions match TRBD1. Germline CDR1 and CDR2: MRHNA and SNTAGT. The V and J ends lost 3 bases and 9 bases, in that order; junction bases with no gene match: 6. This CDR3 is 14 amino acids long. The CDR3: CASSETGQGGEQFF. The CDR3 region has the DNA TGTGCCAGCAGTGAAACGGGACAGGGTGGTGAGCAGTTCTTC.

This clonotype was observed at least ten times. The CDR3 DNA reads as TGTGCCAGCAGCTCAAACGGACTAGCGGGGGACTACAATGAGCAGTTCTTC. It is translated as CASSSNGLAGDYNEQFF. The rearrangement uses TRBV7-3 and TRBJ2-1; 13 bases map to TRBD2. After removal of 4 bases from V and 3 bases from J, the junction contained 6 bases not matched to a gene. The CDR3 runs to 17 residues. CDR1 is SGHTA, CDR2 FQGTGA, per germline. The whole variable domain, remainder taken from reference TRBV7-3 and TRBJ2-1, is GAGVSQTPSNKVTEKGKYVELRCDPISGHTALYWYRQSLGQGPEFLIYFQGTGAADDSGLPNDRFFAVRPEGSVSTLKIQRTERGDSAVYLCASSSNGLAGDYNEQFFGPGTRLTVL.

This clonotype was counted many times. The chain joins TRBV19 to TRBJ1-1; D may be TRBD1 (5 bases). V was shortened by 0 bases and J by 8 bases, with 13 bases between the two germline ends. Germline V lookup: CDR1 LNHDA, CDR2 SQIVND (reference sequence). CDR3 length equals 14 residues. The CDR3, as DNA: TGTGCCAGTAGTATAGAGGGGGGAAGGGGAGAAGCTTTCTTT. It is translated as CASSIEGGRGEAFF.